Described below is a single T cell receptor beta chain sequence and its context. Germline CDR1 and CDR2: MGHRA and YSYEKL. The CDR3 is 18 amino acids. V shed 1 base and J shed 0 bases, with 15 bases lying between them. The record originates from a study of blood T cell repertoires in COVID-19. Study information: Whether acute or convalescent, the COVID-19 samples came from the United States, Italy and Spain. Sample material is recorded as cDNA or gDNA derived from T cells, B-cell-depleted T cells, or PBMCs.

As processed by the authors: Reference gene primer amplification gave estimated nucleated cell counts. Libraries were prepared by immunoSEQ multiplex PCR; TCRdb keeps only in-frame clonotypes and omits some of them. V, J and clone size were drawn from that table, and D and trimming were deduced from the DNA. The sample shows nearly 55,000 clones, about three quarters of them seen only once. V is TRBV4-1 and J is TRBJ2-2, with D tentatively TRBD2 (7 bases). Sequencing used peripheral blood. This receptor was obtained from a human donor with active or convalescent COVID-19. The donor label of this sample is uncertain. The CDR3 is CASSQGKGGGANTGELFF. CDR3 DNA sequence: TGCGCCAGCAGCCAAGGCAAAGGCGGGGGCGCGAACACCGGGGAGCTGTTTTTT.